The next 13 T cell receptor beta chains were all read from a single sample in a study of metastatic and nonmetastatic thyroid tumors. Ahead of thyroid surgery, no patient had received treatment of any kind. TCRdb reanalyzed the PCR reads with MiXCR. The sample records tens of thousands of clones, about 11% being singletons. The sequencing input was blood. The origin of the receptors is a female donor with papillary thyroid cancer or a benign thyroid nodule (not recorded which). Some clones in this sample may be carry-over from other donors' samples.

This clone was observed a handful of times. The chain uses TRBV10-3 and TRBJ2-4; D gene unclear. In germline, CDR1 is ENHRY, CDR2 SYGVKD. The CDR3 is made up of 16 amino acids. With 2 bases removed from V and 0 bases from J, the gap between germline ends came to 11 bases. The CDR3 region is CAISEGWNEAKNIQYF. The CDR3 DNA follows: TGTGCCATCAGTGAGGGGTGGAATGAAGCCAAAAACATTCAGTACTTC.

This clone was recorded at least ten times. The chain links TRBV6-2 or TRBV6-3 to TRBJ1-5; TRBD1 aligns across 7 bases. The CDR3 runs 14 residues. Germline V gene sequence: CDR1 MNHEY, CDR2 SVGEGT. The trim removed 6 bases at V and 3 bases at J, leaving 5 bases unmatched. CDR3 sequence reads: CASSPGQNNQPQHF. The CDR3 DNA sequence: TGTGCCAGCAGCCCGGGACAGAACAATCAGCCCCAGCATTTT.

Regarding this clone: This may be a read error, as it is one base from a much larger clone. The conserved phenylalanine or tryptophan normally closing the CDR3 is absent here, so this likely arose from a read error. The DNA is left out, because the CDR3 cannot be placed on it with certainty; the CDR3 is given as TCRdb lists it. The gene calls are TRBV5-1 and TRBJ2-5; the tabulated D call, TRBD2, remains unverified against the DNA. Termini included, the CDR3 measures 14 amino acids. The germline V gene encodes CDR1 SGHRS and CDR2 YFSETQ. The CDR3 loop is CASRLDLDPQGPRV.

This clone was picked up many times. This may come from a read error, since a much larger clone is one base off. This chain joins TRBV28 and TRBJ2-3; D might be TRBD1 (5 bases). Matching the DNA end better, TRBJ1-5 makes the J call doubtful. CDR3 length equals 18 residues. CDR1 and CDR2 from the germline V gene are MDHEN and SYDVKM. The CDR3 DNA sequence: TGTGCCAGCAGTTTTACACCTGGGGGGGGAGGGCCGACAGATACGCAGCATTTT. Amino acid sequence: CASSFTPGGGGPTDTQHF.

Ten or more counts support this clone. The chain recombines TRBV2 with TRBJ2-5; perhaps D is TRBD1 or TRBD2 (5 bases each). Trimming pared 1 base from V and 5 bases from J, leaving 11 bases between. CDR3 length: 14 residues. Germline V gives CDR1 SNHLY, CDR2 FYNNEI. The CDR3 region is CASSEGGWGETQYF. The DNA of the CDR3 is TGTGCCAGCAGTGAAGGAGGGTGGGGGGAGACCCAGTACTTC.

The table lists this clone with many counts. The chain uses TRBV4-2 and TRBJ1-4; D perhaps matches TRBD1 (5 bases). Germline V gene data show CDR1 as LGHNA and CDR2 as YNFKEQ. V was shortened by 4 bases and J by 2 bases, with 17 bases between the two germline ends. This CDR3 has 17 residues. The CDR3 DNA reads TGTGCCAGCAGCCCAGGGTTTACGTCGTCCACTAATGAAAAACTGTTTTTT. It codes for CASSPGFTSSTNEKLFF.

The CDR3 loop is CASSLDRQDSGANVLTF. The DNA of the CDR3 is TGTGCCAGCAGCTTAGATCGGCAGGACTCTGGGGCCAACGTCCTGACTTTC. V is TRBV11-2 and J is TRBJ2-6; no firm D call. The V gene lost 0 bases and the J gene lost 0 bases, with 9 bases spanning the gap. This CDR3 is built from 17 residues. Germline values: CDR1 SGHAT, CDR2 FQNNGV.

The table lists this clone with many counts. The CDR3, as DNA: TGTGCCAGTAGTACCCCTGGGGGTGAAGCTTTCTTT. It specifies CASSTPGGEAFF. The genes are TRBV19 and TRBJ1-1; perhaps TRBD1 as D (5 bases). Germline values: CDR1 LNHDA, CDR2 SQIVND (reference sequence). This CDR3 comprises 12 residues. V was pared by 4 bases and J by 7 bases, with 10 bases between. The variable domain in full, with the rest retrieved from reference TRBV19 and TRBJ1-1, is DGGITQSPKYLFRKEGQNVTLSCEQNLNHDAMYWYRQDPGQGLRLIYYSQIVNDFQKGDIAEGYSVSREKKESFPLTVTSAQKNPTAFYLCASSTPGGEAFFGQGTRLTVV.

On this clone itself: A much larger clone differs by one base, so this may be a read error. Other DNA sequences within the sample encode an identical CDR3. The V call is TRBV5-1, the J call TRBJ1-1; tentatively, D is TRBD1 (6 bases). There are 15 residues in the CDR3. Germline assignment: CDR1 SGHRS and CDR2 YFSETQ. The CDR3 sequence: CASSPGGGKVTEAFF. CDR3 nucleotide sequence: TGTGCCAGCAGCCCCGGGGGGGGCAAAGTCACTGAAGCTTTCTTT.

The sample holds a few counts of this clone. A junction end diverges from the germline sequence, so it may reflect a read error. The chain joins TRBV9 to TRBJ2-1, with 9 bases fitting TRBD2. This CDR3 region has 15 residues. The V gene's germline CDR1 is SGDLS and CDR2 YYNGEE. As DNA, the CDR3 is TGTGCCAGCAGCGTACAGGGACTAGCCCACAATGAGCGGTTCTTC. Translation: CASSVQGLAHNERFF.

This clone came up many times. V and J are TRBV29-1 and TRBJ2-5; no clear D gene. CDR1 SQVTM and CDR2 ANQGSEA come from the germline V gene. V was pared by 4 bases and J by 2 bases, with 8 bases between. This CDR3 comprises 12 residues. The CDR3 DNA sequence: TGCAGCGTTGCCCAGGTTCAAGAGACCCAGTACTTC. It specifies CSVAQVQETQYF. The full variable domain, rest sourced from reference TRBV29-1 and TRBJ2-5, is SAVISQKPSRDICQRGTSLTIQCQVDSQVTMMFWYRQQPGQSLTLIATANQGSEATYESGFVIDKFPISRPNLTFSTLTVSNMSPEDSSIYLCSVAQVQETQYFGPGTRLLVL.

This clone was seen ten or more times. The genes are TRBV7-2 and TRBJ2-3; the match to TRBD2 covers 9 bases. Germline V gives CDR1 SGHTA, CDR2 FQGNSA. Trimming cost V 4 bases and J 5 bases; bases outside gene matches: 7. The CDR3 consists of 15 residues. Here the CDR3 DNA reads TGTGCCAGCAGCTCCTTAGCGGGAGCGGTAGATACGCAGTATTTT. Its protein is CASSSLAGAVDTQYF.

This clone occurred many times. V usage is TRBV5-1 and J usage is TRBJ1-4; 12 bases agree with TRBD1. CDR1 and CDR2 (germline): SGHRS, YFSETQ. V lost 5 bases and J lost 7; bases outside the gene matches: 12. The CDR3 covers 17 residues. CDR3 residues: CASSSGTGGVGGEKLFF. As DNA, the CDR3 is TGCGCCAGCAGTTCCGGGACAGGGGGCGTTGGAGGTGAAAAACTGTTTTTT. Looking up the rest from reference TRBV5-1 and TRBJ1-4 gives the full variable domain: KAGVTQTPRYLIKTRGQQVTLSCSPISGHRSVSWYQQTPGQGLQFLFEYFSETQRNKGNFPGRFSGRQFSNSRSEMNVSTLELGDSALYLCASSSGTGGVGGEKLFFGSGTQLSVL.